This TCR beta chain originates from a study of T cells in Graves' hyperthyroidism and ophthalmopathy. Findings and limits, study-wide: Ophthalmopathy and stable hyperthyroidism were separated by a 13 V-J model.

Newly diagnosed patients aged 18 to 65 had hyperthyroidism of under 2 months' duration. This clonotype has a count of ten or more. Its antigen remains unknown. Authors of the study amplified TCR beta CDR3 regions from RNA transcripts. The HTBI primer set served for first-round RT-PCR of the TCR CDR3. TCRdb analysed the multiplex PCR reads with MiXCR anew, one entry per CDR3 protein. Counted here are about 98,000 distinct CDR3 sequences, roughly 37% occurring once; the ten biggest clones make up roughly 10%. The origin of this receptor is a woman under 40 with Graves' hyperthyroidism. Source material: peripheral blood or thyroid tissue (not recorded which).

The CDR3 region has the DNA TGCGCCAGCAGCCACAGACCGGGATTCCTGGGAGGCGAGCAGTACTTC. It encodes CASSHRPGFLGGEQYF. The V and J genes are TRBV4-1 and TRBJ2-7, with a tentative D call TRBD2 (6 bases). Germline V gene data show CDR1 as MGHRA and CDR2 as YSYEKL. This CDR3 contains 16 residues. Trimming took 3 bases from V and 6 from J, leaving 21 bases between them.